These 16 T cell receptor beta chains were all obtained from the same sample, sequenced in a study of shared clonotypes between healthy human individuals. Repertoires were generated with immunoSEQ multiplex PCR, while TCRdb's copy carries only in-frame clones and drops some. The top ten clones hold under 15% of a sample with 400,000 to 600,000 clones, roughly 85% of them seen once. Sequenced material: PBMCs. These receptors all stem from a middle-aged woman in good health. Some clones in this sample may be carry-over from other donors' samples.

With respect to this clone: No conserved phenylalanine or tryptophan ends this CDR3, so it is likely a read error. No DNA is shown, since the ends of the CDR3 on it are uncertain; the CDR3 is the one TCRdb lists. This sequence joins TRBV28 and TRBJ1-6; the table's D gene call, TRBD1, was not cross checked with the DNA. The CDR3 is 12 residues long, ends included. The germline CDR1 and CDR2 sequences are MDHEN and SYDVKM. The CDR3 sequence: CASSLPSGTRNL.

The rearrangement links TRBV18 to TRBJ1-4; D uncertain. This CDR3 has 16 amino acids. The germline V gene encodes CDR1 KGHSH and CDR2 LQKENI. V dropped 2 bases and J dropped 0 bases, with 10 bases sitting between them. The CDR3 loop reads CASSPMSIATNEKLFF. The DNA of the CDR3 is TGTGCCAGCTCACCAATGTCCATTGCAACTAATGAAAAACTGTTTTTT.

The gene calls are TRBV7-2 and TRBJ2-1, with 9 nucleotides matching TRBD1. Germline V gene sequence: CDR1 SGHTA, CDR2 FQGNSA. The ends lost 5 bases at V and 7 bases at J; junction bases unmatched: 12. The CDR3 totals 16 residues. The CDR3 DNA reads TGTGCCAGCAGCCTTAACGGACAGGGGATCGGGAATGAGCAGTTCTTC. This translates into CASSLNGQGIGNEQFF.

The gene calls are TRBV7-2 and TRBJ1-5, with TRBD1 matching over 8 bases. The CDR3 has 15 amino acids. The germline V gene has CDR1 SGHTA and CDR2 FQGNSA. The trim removed 5 bases at V and 7 bases at J, leaving 10 bases unmatched. In DNA, the CDR3 is TGTGCCAGCAGCCCCCGGACAGGGAGTGGGCAGCCCCAGCATTTT. It codes for CASSPRTGSGQPQHF.

A few counts support this clone. The chain joins TRBV19 to TRBJ2-1, with TRBD2 matching over 7 bases. The V gene end was trimmed by 5 bases and the J gene end by 5 bases; junction bases not matched to a gene: 12. Germline CDR1 and CDR2: LNHDA and SQIVND (reference sequence). This CDR3 spans 16 amino acids. This CDR3 reads CASSPPGGSWDNEQFF. In DNA form, the CDR3 reads TGTGCCAGTAGTCCCCCGGGCGGGAGTTGGGACAATGAGCAGTTCTTC.

This clone was seen a single time. The CDR3 nucleotides are TGTGCCAGCAGCAATCATAAGGAAGTAACTAATGAAAAACTGTTTTTT. As protein: CASSNHKEVTNEKLFF. This sequence joins TRBV21-1 and TRBJ1-4. TRBV21-1 corresponds to a pseudogene. The CDR3 length is 16 residues.

The chain links TRBV2 to TRBJ1-3; TRBD1 is a possible D gene (5 bases). Germline V gene data show CDR1 as SNHLY and CDR2 as FYNNEI. V was clipped by 4 bases and J by 2 bases, with 12 bases between them. This CDR3 is 15 amino acids long. CDR3: CASSVTGVAGNTIYF. The CDR3 DNA reads TGTGCCAGCAGTGTTACGGGGGTAGCTGGAAACACCATATATTTT.

This clone was seen a few times. This chain links TRBV15 with TRBJ1-1, with 8 bases aligning to TRBD1. The CDR3 is 14 amino acids. The V and J ends lost 4 bases and 1 base, in that order; junction bases with no gene match: 2. Germline V gene data show CDR1 as LNHNV and CDR2 as YYDKDF (reference sequence). The CDR3 is CATSIDRGNTEAFF. CDR3 nucleotides: TGTGCCACCAGCATAGACAGGGGGAACACTGAAGCTTTCTTT. The full variable domain, with the rest looked up from reference TRBV15 and TRBJ1-1, is DAMVIQNPRYQVTQFGKPVTLSCSQTLNHNVMYWYQQKSSQAPKLLFHYYDKDFNNEADTPDNFQSRRPNTSFCFLDIRSPGLGDTAMYLCATSIDRGNTEAFFGQGTRLTVV.

This clone was detected once. The DNA for the CDR3 is TGTGCCAGCAGTTTAACCGCCCTTTGGGGCGGCTATGGCTACACCTTC. Translated: CASSLTALWGGYGYTF. The gene calls are TRBV27 and TRBJ1-2; possibly TRBD1 for D (5 bases). V was trimmed by 2 bases and J by 4 bases, leaving 17 bases between them. The CDR3 consists of 16 residues. Germline loops: CDR1 MNHEY, CDR2 SMNVEV (reference sequence).

This clone appeared a few times. The chain carries TRBV7-9 and TRBJ2-2; maybe TRBD1 (5 bases). Trimming pared 1 base from V and 6 bases from J, leaving 12 bases between. Per germline, CDR1 SEHNR and CDR2 FQNEAQ (reference sequence). The CDR3 consists of 15 residues. For the CDR3, the DNA is TGTGCCAGCAGCTTAGATGCGGTAGGGGCCGGGGAGCTGTTTTTT. This translates into CASSLDAVGAGELFF.

V usage is TRBV28 and J usage is TRBJ2-7; D might be TRBD1 or TRBD2, each matching 6 bases. CDR3 length equals 14 residues. Trimming stripped 6 bases from V and 4 bases from J, with 16 bases between. CDR1 is MDHEN and CDR2 is SYDVKM in the germline V gene. CDR3 region: CASRYSGARYEQYF. The CDR3 nucleotides are TGTGCCAGCAGATATTCGGGGGCCCGGTACGAGCAGTACTTC.

V gene TRBV9 combines with J gene TRBJ2-3; TRBD2 agrees at 8 bases. The CDR3 is 16 amino acids. Germline assignment: CDR1 SGDLS and CDR2 YYNGEE. V shed 2 bases and J 4 bases; nucleotides not matched to a gene: 9. CDR3 sequence: CASSVGLAGRADTQYF. The DNA of the CDR3 is TGTGCCAGCAGCGTCGGACTAGCCGGGCGTGCAGATACGCAGTATTTT.

This clone appeared many times. The chain joins TRBV5-6 to TRBJ2-7; 9 bases match TRBD2. Unmatched junction bases numbered 5, after V lost 6 bases and J lost 1 base. The length of the CDR3 is 14 residues. Germline V gene lookup returns CDR1 SGHDT and CDR2 YYEEEE. The CDR3 is CASKLAGGSYEQYF. As DNA, the CDR3 is TGTGCCAGCAAATTGGCGGGAGGGTCCTACGAGCAGTACTTC.

The gene calls are TRBV28 and TRBJ1-2; D gene uncertain. The CDR3 length is 15 residues. Trimming removed 5 bases from V and 1 base from J, with 14 bases in between. CDR1 is MDHEN and CDR2 is SYDVKM in the germline V gene. CDR3 bases: TGTGCCAGCAGTACCCTACCAGGAGGTAACTATGGCTACACCTTC. Translating it yields CASSTLPGGNYGYTF.

This clone showed up many times. The sample contains more than one DNA sequence encoding this CDR3. The CDR3 region is CASRRDSNQPQHF. DNA of the CDR3: TGTGCCAGCAGAAGAGATAGCAATCAGCCCCAGCATTTT. The chain employs TRBV2 and TRBJ1-5; D unclear. The CDR3 covers 13 residues. Trimming took 6 bases from V and 0 from J, leaving 6 bases between them. Germline V lookup: CDR1 SNHLY, CDR2 FYNNEI.

This chain connects TRBV6-1 to TRBJ2-1; D possibly corresponds to TRBD1 (7 bases). In germline, CDR1 is MNHNS, CDR2 SASEGT. The V end lost 6 bases, the J end lost 0 bases, and 12 bases lay between the germline ends. This CDR3 has 15 residues. The CDR3 sequence: CASRQGGLSYNEQFF. As DNA, the CDR3 is TGTGCCAGCAGGCAGGGGGGCCTCTCCTACAATGAGCAGTTCTTC.